Below, 8 T cell receptor beta chains from the same sample are listed, as sequenced in a study of technical replicates of blood from a handful of donors. TCRdb's table, derived via immunoSEQ multiplex PCR, lists solely in-frame clones and lacks some. Of about 53,000 clones in the sample, just over 85% were seen once. Sample: PBMCs. All receptors come from a human donor in good health. Some clones in this sample may be carry-over from other donors' samples.

The chain joins TRBV9 to TRBJ2-2; 10 bases agree with TRBD2. There are 17 residues in the CDR3. V was pared by 5 bases and J by 6 bases, with 13 bases of the junction left unmatched. CDR1 SGDLS and CDR2 YYNGEE come from the germline V gene. As DNA, the CDR3 is TGTGCCAGCAGTCGAAGAGGAAGCGGGGGGGCGGCCGGGGAGCTGTTTTTT. Protein product: CASSRRGSGGAAGELFF.

This sequence joins TRBV9 and TRBJ1-4; D remains unclear. Between the trimmed V and J ends, which lost 8 bases and 5 bases, there was a span of 22 bases. The germline V gene has CDR1 SGDLS and CDR2 YYNGEE. The CDR3 is made up of 16 amino acids. The CDR3 sequence: CARKTGINFPNEKLFF. The CDR3 DNA reads TGTGCCAGAAAAACCGGGATCAACTTCCCCAATGAAAAACTGTTTTTT.

The chain couples TRBV2 to TRBJ1-2; D gene unclear. The CDR3 has 14 residues. V gave up 1 base and J gave up 4 bases, with 10 bases separating them. Germline CDR1 and CDR2: SNHLY and FYNNEI. The CDR3 DNA reads TGTGCCAGCAGTGAAGTGAGGTTAGGCTATGGCTACACCTTC. Protein: CASSEVRLGYGYTF.

The chain employs TRBV6-5 and TRBJ2-7, with 7 bases matching TRBD1. V lost 5 bases, J lost 2 bases, and 9 bases stayed unmatched. CDR3 size: 15 residues. In germline, CDR1 is MNHEY, CDR2 SVGAGI. Here the CDR3 reads CASSKQGTSPYEQYF. Here the CDR3 DNA reads TGTGCCAGCAGTAAACAGGGGACCAGCCCCTACGAGCAGTACTTC.

The chain employs TRBV7-2 and TRBJ2-5; 10 nucleotides align to TRBD2. CDR3 size: 15 residues. Germline lookup yields CDR1 SGHTA and CDR2 FQGNSA. Trimming at V came to 0 bases and at J to 5 bases, leaving 3 bases not matched to a gene. The CDR3 bases are TGTGCCAGCAGCTTAGCAGCGGGGGGGAGGGAGACCCAGTACTTC. Translated: CASSLAAGGRETQYF.

This clone was seen a handful of times. V and J are TRBV5-4 and TRBJ1-1; 10 bases map to TRBD1. The CDR3 spans 17 residues. CDR1 is SGHNT, CDR2 YYREEE, per germline (reference sequence). V lost 4 bases to trimming and J lost 3 bases; unmatched junction nucleotides: 12. The CDR3 DNA follows: TGTGCCAGCAGCACCTGGACAGGGGGATTGGTGGACACTGAAGCTTTCTTT. Translated: CASSTWTGGLVDTEAFF.

This clone appeared a few times. V usage is TRBV30 and J usage is TRBJ1-6; D unclear. The CDR3 has 17 residues. V lost 1 base to trimming and J lost 7 bases, with 20 bases between them. Germline V gene lookup returns CDR1 GTSNPN and CDR2 SVGIG (reference sequence). DNA of the CDR3: TGTGCCTGGAGTGCACACGGGGTGACGGAGCGGAATTCACCCCTCCACTTT. Translated, it gives CAWSAHGVTERNSPLHF. The whole variable domain, remainder taken from reference TRBV30 and TRBJ1-6, is SQTIHQWPATLVQPVGSPLSLECTVEGTSNPNLYWYRQAAGRGLQLLFYSVGIGQISSEVPQNLSASRPQDRQFILSSKKLLLSDSGFYLCAWSAHGVTERNSPLHFGNGTRLTVT.

V usage is TRBV11-2 and J usage is TRBJ1-6; TRBD1 is a possible D gene (5 bases). The germline V gene has CDR1 SGHAT and CDR2 FQNNGV. The CDR3 runs to 15 residues. Trimming shortened V by 5 bases and J by 7 bases, and 15 bases separated the two germline ends. The CDR3 loop is CASSPTVGRNSPLHF. The CDR3 DNA follows: TGTGCCAGCAGCCCCACCGTGGGGCGAAATTCACCCCTCCACTTT.